Shown below are 18 T cell receptor beta chains from a single sample sequenced in a study of radiotherapy plus CTLA-4 blockade in lung cancer. Produced via immunoSEQ multiplex PCR; TCRdb's table is partial and in-frame only. This repertoire shows more than 75,000 clones, roughly 86% found once; its top ten account for 0.87%. This sample comprised peripheral blood, obtained from a patient treated with radiotherapy plus ipilimumab. Receptors were obtained from a human donor with non-small cell lung cancer who had stable disease on radiotherapy plus ipilimumab.

The V and J genes are TRBV27 and TRBJ2-5; no clear D gene. This CDR3 spans 12 amino acids. Germline V gene sequence: CDR1 MNHEY, CDR2 SMNVEV (reference sequence). Trimming removed 3 bases at V and 0 bases at J, with 2 bases between. The CDR3 DNA reads TGTGCCAGCAGTTTCTACCAAGAGACCCAGTACTTC. This codes for CASSFYQETQYF.

The rearrangement joins TRBV9 to TRBJ2-4; 7 bases agree with TRBD1. V trimming: 4 bases; J trimming: 8 bases; junction bases outside the gene matches: 9. Germline CDR1 is SGDLS and CDR2 is YYNGEE. The CDR3 consists of 14 residues. The CDR3 nucleotides read TGTGCCAGCAGCTTCAGCCGGGACAGACACATTCAGTACTTC. It codes for CASSFSRDRHIQYF.

V usage is TRBV20-1 and J usage is TRBJ1-1; no firm D call. The germline V gene has CDR1 DFQATT and CDR2 SNEGSKA (reference sequence). V was trimmed by 6 bases and J by 8 bases, leaving 13 bases between them. The CDR3 is made up of 11 amino acids. CDR3 nucleotides: TGCAGTGCCCCTTCGCCGATGGAAGCTTTCTTT. Translation: CSAPSPMEAFF.

The rearrangement links TRBV6-5 to TRBJ2-5, with D possibly being TRBD1 (6 bases). Germline lookup yields CDR1 MNHEY and CDR2 SVGAGI. Trimming took off 3 bases at V and 11 bases at J, with 19 bases between the two ends. The CDR3 has 14 residues. As DNA, the CDR3 is TGTGCCAGCAGTTATGTAGGGGGAGTTGGAGAGCAGTACTTC. As protein: CASSYVGGVGEQYF.

The rearrangement links TRBV18 to TRBJ1-2, with a tentative D call TRBD1 (6 bases). Germline V gene sequence: CDR1 KGHSH, CDR2 LQKENI. The V end was cut by 3 bases, the J end by 4 bases, with 15 bases between. The CDR3 sequence is 15 residues long. CDR3 bases: TGTGCCAGCTCACCCGTACAGGGATTCAGCTATGGCTACACCTTC. This codes for CASSPVQGFSYGYTF.

The genes are TRBV30 and TRBJ2-2, with TRBD2 matching over 10 bases. Losses at the gene ends were 1 base for V and 8 bases for J; bases not matched to a gene: 13. Germline CDR1 reads GTSNPN; CDR2 reads SVGIG (reference sequence). The CDR3 extends over 17 amino acids. Written as DNA, the CDR3 is TGTGCCTGGAGTGCGCCTAGCGGGAGTCGAAGGGTAGGGGAGCTGTTTTTT. Encoded protein: CAWSAPSGSRRVGELFF.

Details on this clone: At the DNA level, this CDR3 is encoded by other sequences in the same sample as well. The chain couples TRBV7-8 to TRBJ2-1; D possibly corresponds to TRBD2 (5 bases). Trimming stripped 1 base from V and 3 bases from J, with 10 bases between. CDR3 size: 15 residues. Germline V gives CDR1 SGHVS, CDR2 FQNEAQ. The CDR3 nucleotides read TGTGCCAGCAGCTTAGGCACAGCGGTCTACAATGAGCAGTTCTTC. This sequence encodes CASSLGTAVYNEQFF. Filled out from reference TRBV7-8 and TRBJ2-1, the complete variable domain reads GAGVSQSPRYKVAKRGQDVALRCDPISGHVSLFWYQQALGQGPEFLTYFQNEAQLDKSGLPSDRFFAERPEGSVSTLKIQRTQQEDSAVYLCASSLGTAVYNEQFFGPGTRLTVL.

This clone has a handful of counts. The chain recombines TRBV7-3 with TRBJ2-6, with D possibly being TRBD1 (6 bases). The CDR3 has 16 residues. The V end lost 3 bases, the J end lost 0 bases, and 9 bases lay between the germline ends. Germline CDR1 reads SGHTA; CDR2 reads FQGTGA. CDR3 DNA sequence: TGTGCCAGCAGCTTGCAGGGGCACTCTGGGGCCAACGTCCTGACTTTC. This encodes CASSLQGHSGANVLTF.

This clone was picked up one time. A read error may produce the germline difference seen at one junction end. V is TRBV2 and J is TRBJ2-3; 10 bases line up with TRBD1. Per the germline V gene, CDR1 is SNHLY and CDR2 is FYNNEI. This CDR3 is 15 amino acids long. CDR3 bases: TGTGCCAGCAGCGAAGACAGGGGGCGGGCAGATACGCAGTATTTT. It is translated as CASSEDRGRADTQYF.

This chain connects TRBV27 to TRBJ1-4, with D possibly TRBD1 on 5 matching bases. Trimming shortened V by 0 bases and J by 4 bases, and 12 bases separated the two germline ends. CDR3 size: 16 residues. Germline loops: CDR1 MNHEY, CDR2 SMNVEV (reference sequence). The CDR3 spells CASSLSPGGSNEKLFF. CDR3 nucleotide sequence: TGTGCCAGCAGTTTATCCCCGGGGGGTAGTAATGAAAAACTGTTTTTT.

The rearrangement uses TRBV28 and TRBJ2-6, with 12 bases matching TRBD2. V gave up 5 bases and J gave up 1 base; unmatched junction bases: 9. The CDR3 consists of 19 residues. Germline V gene data show CDR1 as MDHEN and CDR2 as SYDVKM. CDR3 DNA sequence: TGTGCCAGCAGTACTAGGACTAGCGGGACCCTGTCTGGGGCCAACGTCCTGACTTTC. Its translation: CASSTRTSGTLSGANVLTF.

The gene calls are TRBV10-3 and TRBJ1-4; D is perhaps TRBD1 (6 bases). The CDR3 is 17 residues long. V was clipped by 8 bases and J by 0 bases, with 19 bases between them. Germline CDR1 ENHRY, CDR2 SYGVKD. The CDR3 loop reads CAIRTDGGDATNEKLFF. Here the CDR3 DNA reads TGTGCCATCCGGACCGACGGGGGCGATGCAACTAATGAAAAACTGTTTTTT.

This clone has just a few counts. The genes are TRBV7-2 and TRBJ2-7; D not resolved. The CDR3 extends over 14 amino acids. V gave up 1 base and J gave up 2 bases, with 9 bases separating them. Germline CDR1 is SGHTA and CDR2 is FQGNSA. Written as DNA, the CDR3 is TGTGCCAGCAGCTTAGGTGTCAGCCCCTACGAGCAGTACTTC. Translating it yields CASSLGVSPYEQYF.

The rearrangement uses TRBV27 and TRBJ2-1, with a possible D match to TRBD1 (5 bases). CDR1 and CDR2 (germline): MNHEY, SMNVEV (reference sequence). This CDR3 has 12 residues. The CDR3 region has the DNA TGTGTCTCCAGGGATCGCTACAATGAGCAGTTCTTC. Translating it yields CVSRDRYNEQFF.

This clone was seen more than once but under ten times. The chain employs TRBV28 and TRBJ2-7; 7 nucleotides align to TRBD1. The CDR3 runs to 14 residues. The germline gives CDR1 MDHEN, CDR2 SYDVKM. Trimming took 3 bases from V and 6 from J; bases not matched to a gene: 8. The DNA of the CDR3 is TGTGCCAGCAGTTTTAACAGGGGCAGCGCCGAGCAGTACTTC. This gives the protein CASSFNRGSAEQYF.

The V gene is TRBV14, the J gene TRBJ2-5, with D possibly being TRBD1 (6 bases). CDR3 length: 16 amino acids. Trimming removed 2 bases at V and 4 bases at J, with 17 bases between. Germline CDR1 and CDR2: SGHDN and FVKESK. This CDR3 reads CASSQLLAGARETQYF. The CDR3 DNA sequence: TGTGCCAGCAGCCAACTCTTGGCAGGGGCCCGAGAGACCCAGTACTTC.

The rearrangement joins TRBV7-2 to TRBJ2-3; unclear D gene. Germline CDR1 is SGHTA and CDR2 is FQGNSA. Trimming took off 4 bases at V and 3 bases at J, with 2 bases between the two ends. The CDR3 length is 11 residues. CDR3 in DNA: TGTGCCAGCAGCTATACAGATACGCAGTATTTT. Translating it yields CASSYTDTQYF.

The chain uses TRBV6-1 and TRBJ1-1; D is unresolved. V lost 4 bases and J 0 bases, leaving 9 bases between the germline ends. This CDR3 has 14 amino acids. Germline CDR1 reads MNHNS; CDR2 reads SASEGT. The CDR3 coding sequence is TGTGCCAGCAGTGGGGCCGCGGTGAACACTGAAGCTTTCTTT. It codes for CASSGAAVNTEAFF.